A single sample is the source of the 27 T cell receptor beta chains below, sequenced in a study of long-term antiretroviral therapy in people with HIV. Survey-level immunoSEQ v3.0 assays were run. Method: immunoSEQ multiplex PCR; TCRdb's copy keeps in-frame clones and lacks some. Found here are 20,000 to 25,000 clones, around four fifths of them singletons; the top ten hold roughly 3.9%. The sequenced sample was unsorted PBMCs, obtained 4 years after starting antiretroviral therapy. The receptors were gathered from a man in his late teens or twenties with HIV.

This clone has a handful of counts. The germline gene is not matched at one end of the junction; a read error may be the cause. CDR3 nucleotides: TGTGCCAGCTCCCCACAGGACCAAGCTAACTATGGCTACACCTTC. Protein sequence: CASSPQDQANYGYTF. This sequence joins TRBV18 and TRBJ1-2, with D maybe TRBD1 (5 bases). This CDR3 region has 15 residues. Looked up from germline, CDR1 is KGHSH and CDR2 is LQKENI. The variable domain in full, completed from reference TRBV18 and TRBJ1-2, reads NAGVMQNPRHLVRRRGQEARLRCSPMKGHSHVYWYRQLPEEGLKFMVYLQKENIIDESGMPKERFSAEFPKEGPSILRIQQVVRGDSAAYFCASSPQDQANYGYTFGSGTRLTVV.

The chain combines TRBV6-5 with TRBJ1-2; TRBD1 aligns across 8 bases. Trimming removed 6 bases from V and 7 bases from J; junction bases left unmatched: 10. The CDR3 runs 14 residues. The germline V gene has CDR1 MNHEY and CDR2 SVGAGI. CDR3 sequence: CASRTPGQVTGYTF. CDR3 bases: TGTGCCAGCAGAACACCGGGACAGGTTACTGGCTACACCTTC.

The V and J genes are TRBV11-2 and TRBJ2-5; D may correspond to TRBD1 or TRBD2 (5 bases each). Looked up from germline, CDR1 is SGHAT and CDR2 is FQNNGV. This CDR3 spans 15 amino acids. V dropped 1 base and J dropped 2 bases, with 11 bases sitting between them. CDR3 residues: CASSLGGARQETQYF. DNA of the CDR3: TGTGCCAGCAGCTTAGGAGGGGCCCGACAAGAGACCCAGTACTTC.

This clone was seen a handful of times. This chain joins TRBV4-2 and TRBJ1-6; no firm D call. Trimming stripped 1 base from V and 6 bases from J, with 1 base between. The CDR3 is 12 amino acids. Germline CDR1 LGHNA, CDR2 YNFKEQ. The CDR3 reads CASSQVNSPLHF. In DNA form, the CDR3 reads TGTGCCAGCAGCCAAGTTAATTCACCCCTCCACTTT.

V and J are TRBV9 and TRBJ2-2; TRBD2 matches 12 bases. Looked up from germline, CDR1 is SGDLS and CDR2 is YYNGEE. The V gene end was trimmed by 0 bases and the J gene end by 4 bases; junction bases not matched to a gene: 1. The CDR3 is 16 amino acids. CDR3 bases: TGTGCCAGCAGCGTAGAACTAGCGGGGGGCACCGGGGAGCTGTTTTTT. Translation gives CASSVELAGGTGELFF.

The rearrangement uses TRBV18 and TRBJ1-1; 7 nucleotides agree with TRBD1. Germline V gene data show CDR1 as KGHSH and CDR2 as LQKENI. The CDR3 length is 16 residues. Losses at the gene ends were 5 bases for V and 3 bases for J; bases not matched to a gene: 12. CDR3 amino acids: CASSAKITGADTEAFF. CDR3 DNA sequence: TGTGCCAGCTCAGCAAAAATTACAGGGGCGGACACTGAAGCTTTCTTT. The full variable domain, rest sourced from reference TRBV18 and TRBJ1-1, is NAGVMQNPRHLVRRRGQEARLRCSPMKGHSHVYWYRQLPEEGLKFMVYLQKENIIDESGMPKERFSAEFPKEGPSILRIQQVVRGDSAAYFCASSAKITGADTEAFFGQGTRLTVV.

This chain joins TRBV11-2 and TRBJ2-1; 7 bases align to TRBD2. CDR1 and CDR2 (germline): SGHAT, FQNNGV. The V segment lost 7 bases and the J segment 2 bases; nucleotides outside the gene matches: 8. CDR3 length: 15 amino acids. The CDR3 is CASNFLRGTYNEQFF. CDR3 in DNA: TGTGCCAGCAATTTTTTGCGGGGGACCTACAATGAGCAGTTCTTC.

The CDR3 sequence is CASSLDGTGFV. DNA for the CDR3: TGTGCCAGCAGCTTAGATGGCACCGGTTTTGTC. The chain links TRBV11-2 to TRBJ2-7; no clear D. CDR1 SGHAT and CDR2 FQNNGV come from the germline V gene. The CDR3 runs to 11 residues.

DNA of the CDR3: TGCGCCAGCAGCCAAGCTGAAAAACTGTTTTTT. Its protein product is CASSQAEKLFF. The chain uses TRBV4-1 and TRBJ1-4; no firm D call. CDR1 and CDR2 from the germline V gene are MGHRA and YSYEKL. The ends were cut back, 1 base at V and 7 bases at J, with 1 base in the middle. CDR3 length: 11 residues.

The V gene is TRBV6-6, the J gene TRBJ1-4, with no clear D. CDR1 is MNHNY and CDR2 is SVGAGI in the germline V gene (reference sequence). With 7 bases removed from V and 5 bases from J, the gap between germline ends came to 11 bases. The CDR3 consists of 13 residues. In DNA form, the CDR3 reads TGTGCCAGCAACCCCGGGGAGAATGAAAAACTGTTTTTT. As protein: CASNPGENEKLFF.

The rearrangement uses TRBV9 and TRBJ1-4; 10 bases are shared with TRBD1. Germline V gene sequence: CDR1 SGDLS, CDR2 YYNGEE. V dropped 4 bases and J dropped 8; count of bases not matched to a gene: 8. The CDR3 sequence is 15 residues long. For the CDR3, the DNA is TGTGCCAGCAGCACCCGACAGGGGGCGGGAGAAAAACTGTTTTTT. Translating gives CASSTRQGAGEKLFF.

This chain uses TRBV28 with TRBJ2-1; 8 nucleotides align to TRBD2. Trimming cost V 10 bases and J 1 base; bases outside gene matches: 15. The CDR3 is 17 residues long. Per the germline V gene, CDR1 is MDHEN and CDR2 is SYDVKM. CDR3: CAIAPGGALNSYNEQFF. The CDR3, as DNA: TGTGCCATCGCTCCGGGAGGGGCGCTCAATTCCTACAATGAGCAGTTCTTC. The full variable domain, its missing parts supplied by reference TRBV28 and TRBJ2-1, is DVKVTQSSRYLVKRTGEKVFLECVQDMDHENMFWYRQDPGLGLRLIYFSYDVKMKEKGDIPEGYSVSREKKERFSLILESASTNQTSMYLCAIAPGGALNSYNEQFFGPGTRLTVL.

This chain links TRBV25-1 with TRBJ1-1; unclear D gene. The V end was cut by 7 bases, the J end by 3 bases, with 9 bases between. The CDR3 runs to 12 residues. Germline CDR1 and CDR2: MGHDK and SYGVNS. In DNA, the CDR3 is TGTGCCAGCAATCGGGGAGACACTGAAGCTTTCTTT. Translation: CASNRGDTEAFF.

The chain employs TRBV18 and TRBJ2-7; D may be TRBD2 (5 bases). This CDR3 is built from 14 residues. Germline values: CDR1 KGHSH, CDR2 LQKENI. The V gene lost 3 bases and the J gene lost 0 bases, with 9 bases spanning the gap. Written as DNA, the CDR3 is TGTGCCAGCTCACCCCGGGGAGACTCCTACGAGCAGTACGTC. Amino acids: CASSPRGDSYEQYV.

The chain joins TRBV6-1 to TRBJ2-3; 9 nucleotides line up with TRBD1. The trim removed 2 bases at V and 5 bases at J, leaving 8 bases unmatched. Germline values: CDR1 MNHNS, CDR2 SASEGT. This CDR3 is 16 amino acids long. This CDR3 is CASSERIQGAGDTQYF. DNA of the CDR3: TGTGCCAGCAGTGAAAGGATACAGGGGGCAGGAGATACGCAGTATTTT.

This rearrangement joins TRBV18 to TRBJ2-7; 10 positions agree with TRBD1. Trimming took 3 bases from V and 4 from J; bases not matched to a gene: 6. Germline V lookup: CDR1 KGHSH, CDR2 LQKENI. This CDR3 has 15 amino acids. CDR3 in DNA: TGTGCCAGCTCACCCCGGACAGGGGGGAATTACGAGCAGTACTTC. Its protein is CASSPRTGGNYEQYF.

The chain recombines TRBV6-1 with TRBJ2-2; D not resolved. CDR3 size: 13 residues. V was pared by 1 base and J by 3 bases, with 3 bases between. Germline V CDR1 and CDR2: MNHNS, SASEGT. The CDR3 here is CASSEGDTGELFF. CDR3 DNA: TGTGCCAGCAGTGAAGGGGACACCGGGGAGCTGTTTTTT.

The V gene is TRBV2, the J gene TRBJ1-3; tentative D call: TRBD1 (6 bases). Germline loops: CDR1 SNHLY, CDR2 FYNNEI. CDR3 length: 15 amino acids. Trimming pared 7 bases from V and 0 bases from J, leaving 13 bases between. As DNA, the CDR3 is TGTGCCAGCAAAACAGGGACAAACTCTGGAAACACCATATATTTT. As protein: CASKTGTNSGNTIYF.

This clone was detected a few times. The chain uses TRBV18 and TRBJ1-1; the D gene is possibly TRBD1 (6 bases). V shed 3 bases and J shed 6 bases, with 17 bases lying between them. The CDR3 contains 15 residues. Germline V lookup: CDR1 KGHSH, CDR2 LQKENI. Here the CDR3 DNA reads TGTGCCAGCTCACCCGGAACAGGGAATAGGGCTGAAGCTTTCTTT. It codes for CASSPGTGNRAEAFF.

This chain joins TRBV5-1 and TRBJ2-7; D is unresolved. There are 13 residues in the CDR3. CDR1 and CDR2 from the germline V gene are SGHRS and YFSETQ. Trimming pared 4 bases from V and 0 bases from J, leaving 8 bases between. The CDR3 DNA follows: TGCGCCAGCAGCAAACCGGGCTCCTACGAGCAGTACTTC. Translating it yields CASSKPGSYEQYF.

This chain connects TRBV5-6 to TRBJ1-1, with D unclear. Germline V lookup: CDR1 SGHDT, CDR2 YYEEEE. The CDR3 has 15 amino acids. The V and J ends lost 4 bases and 2 bases respectively, with 15 bases between them. The DNA of the CDR3 is TGTGCCAGCAGCCAGTTATGGGGAGGTAACACTGAAGCTTTCTTT. Protein product: CASSQLWGGNTEAFF.

DNA for the CDR3: TGTGCCAGCGGGGAAGGGGACCATCAGCCCCAGCATTTT. This gives the protein CASGEGDHQPQHF. The V gene is TRBV9, the J gene TRBJ1-5, with D maybe TRBD1 (5 bases). Per the germline V gene, CDR1 is SGDLS and CDR2 is YYNGEE. The CDR3 covers 13 residues. The V end lost 7 bases, the J end lost 5 bases, and 13 bases lay between the germline ends.

This clone was seen more than once but under ten times. The gene calls are TRBV7-8 and TRBJ2-7; 8 bases match TRBD1. The length of the CDR3 is 12 residues. Looked up from germline, CDR1 is SGHVS and CDR2 is FQNEAQ. The J segment lost 6 bases and the V segment lost 4 bases, leaving 2 bases of the junction unmatched. CDR3: CASSSTGVEQYV. The CDR3 DNA follows: TGTGCCAGCAGCTCGACAGGGGTCGAGCAGTACGTC.

CDR3 in amino acids: CATTLGQGQETQYF. The CDR3 DNA sequence: TGTGCCACTACCTTGGGACAGGGCCAAGAGACCCAGTACTTC. The genes are TRBV5-5 and TRBJ2-5; 9 positions match TRBD1. CDR1 and CDR2 (germline): SGHKS, YYEKEE (reference sequence). V gave up 9 bases and J gave up 1 base; unmatched junction bases: 7. The CDR3 sequence is 14 residues long.

This clone was found a few times. This sequence joins TRBV12-1 and TRBJ1-3; the table's D call, TRBD1, has no DNA check behind it. TRBV12-1 is listed as a pseudogene. The CDR3 spans 15 residues. This CDR3 is CASSLDSSSGNTIYF. CDR3 sequence (DNA): TGTGCCAGCAGCTTGGACAGCAGCTCTGGAAACACCATATATTTT.

CDR3 residues: CASSFRRTGRDLNTEAFF. In nucleotides, the CDR3 is TGTGCCAGCAGCTTCCGGCGGACAGGTCGCGATTTGAACACTGAAGCTTTCTTT. V is TRBV7-9 and J is TRBJ1-1, with 7 bases that match TRBD1. Germline V gene data show CDR1 as SEHNR and CDR2 as FQNEAQ (reference sequence). There are 18 residues in the CDR3. V was pared by 3 bases and J by 0 bases, with 13 bases of the junction left unmatched. Together with reference TRBV7-9 and TRBJ1-1, the CDR3 gives the full variable domain: DTGVSQNPRHKITKRGQNVTFRCDPISEHNRLYWYRQTLGQGPEFLTYFQNEAQLEKSRLLSDRFSAERPKGSFSTLEIQRTEQGDSAMYLCASSFRRTGRDLNTEAFFGQGTRLTVV.

The V call is TRBV29-1, the J call TRBJ1-1, with D uncertain. V lost 7 bases and J lost 1, with 22 bases in between. This CDR3 contains 16 residues. Germline CDR1 is SQVTM and CDR2 is ANQGSEA. The CDR3 DNA reads as TGCAGCGCCGACCTAGAGGGCAACACGGGGAACACTGAAGCTTTCTTT. Its protein is CSADLEGNTGNTEAFF.